These T cell receptor beta chains were read from a single sample in a study of blood T cell repertoires in COVID-19. TCRdb's copy holds only in-frame clones and misses some; the assay was immunoSEQ multiplex PCR. Among about 62,000 clones listed, roughly 86% were seen once. Material for sequencing was peripheral blood. The receptors shown here come from a man in his 70s with acute or convalescent COVID-19. Each CDR3 is given with its conserved first and last residue. The D gene is left open where the match is weak. Clone size is given for some rows only: seen once, a few or many times, or a class if the clone is expanded.

cdr3_nt: TGTGCCAGCAGTTTATCGACTAGCGGGGGGGCAGCTATTGAGCAGTTCTTC
cdr3_aa: CASSLSTSGGAAIEQFF
d_call: TRBD2
clone_size: .
v_call: TRBV2
j_call: TRBJ2-1

cdr3_nt: TGTGCCAGCAGTTACGAAGCGGGAGGAAAGGAGACCCAGTACTTC
cdr3_aa: CASSYEAGGKETQYF
d_call: TRBD2
clone_size: .
v_call: TRBV6-6
j_call: TRBJ2-5

cdr3_nt: TGTGCCAGCAGCTTGGGTGCTTTCACGAGGTCCGAAGCTTTCTTT
cdr3_aa: CASSLGAFTRSEAFF
d_call: .
clone_size: .
v_call: TRBV5-8
j_call: TRBJ1-1

cdr3_nt: TGTGCCAGCAGCCACTCCCGTCATGGCACTGAAGCTTTCTTT
cdr3_aa: CASSHSRHGTEAFF
d_call: .
clone_size: .
v_call: TRBV11-2
j_call: TRBJ1-1

cdr3_nt: TGTGCCAGCACCCCGCGGGGGGCTGGGGCCAACGTCCTGACTTTC
cdr3_aa: CASTPRGAGANVLTF
d_call: TRBD2
clone_size: .
v_call: TRBV28
j_call: TRBJ2-6

cdr3_nt: TGTGCCAGCAAAGACAGGCATTCACCCCTCCACTTT
cdr3_aa: CASKDRHSPLHF
d_call: .
clone_size: few
v_call: TRBV14
j_call: TRBJ1-6

cdr3_nt: TGTGCCAGCAGCTTGTGGTCAGGGTATGGGGCCAACGTCCTGACTTTC
cdr3_aa: CASSLWSGYGANVLTF
d_call: .
clone_size: .
v_call: TRBV5-5
j_call: TRBJ2-6

cdr3_nt: TGTGCCAGCGGAAAGGGACAGCTAGACTACGAGCAGTACTTC
cdr3_aa: CASGKGQLDYEQYF
d_call: TRBD1
clone_size: .
v_call: TRBV2
j_call: TRBJ2-7

cdr3_nt: TGTGCCTGGAGGGACAGGGCGAACTCACCCCTCCACTTT
cdr3_aa: CAWRDRANSPLHF
d_call: TRBD1
clone_size: .
v_call: TRBV30
j_call: TRBJ1-6

cdr3_nt: TGTGCCACCAGTGACGGGGGAGGGTATGGCTACACCTTC
cdr3_aa: CATSDGGGYGYTF
d_call: .
clone_size: .
v_call: TRBV24-1
j_call: TRBJ1-2